These T cell receptor beta chains were read from a single sample in a study of blood T cell repertoires in COVID-19. Assay: immunoSEQ multiplex PCR; the TCRdb copy retains only in-frame clones and omits some. The table shows about 180,000 clones, with 89% occurring only once. The sample was peripheral blood. The source is a man aged 18 to 29 who had recovered from COVID-19. The CDR3 runs from the conserved cysteine through the conserved F or W. Each record gives: J gene, D gene, clone size, V gene, CDR3 protein, CDR3 DNA. A D gene is named only where the DNA matches it firmly. The size entry is marked missing in some rows and otherwise reads once, few, many or a size class.

TRBJ2-1	TRBD2	.	TRBV27	CASSLLAGPTGEQFF	TGTGCCAGCAGTTTACTAGCGGGGCCTACGGGTGAGCAGTTCTTC
TRBJ1-2	.	.	TRBV7-2	CASTKVPPGGYTF	TGTGCCAGCACCAAGGTACCTCCCGGGGGCTACACCTTC
TRBJ2-4	TRBD1	few	TRBV19	CASSPFSDRGRLAKNIQYF	TGTGCCAGTAGTCCATTCAGTGACAGGGGCCGTCTAGCCAAAAACATTCAGTACTTC
TRBJ1-4	.	.	TRBV6-5	CASSYGAGFKLFF	TGTGCCAGCAGTTACGGTGCGGGGTTCAAACTGTTTTTT
TRBJ2-7	TRBD1	once	TRBV6-5	CASTWTGITYEQYF	TGTGCCAGCACCTGGACAGGGATTACCTACGAGCAGTACTTC
TRBJ2-2	.	once	TRBV11-2	CASSLVSFPGVATGELFF	TGTGCCAGCAGCTTAGTCTCGTTTCCGGGAGTTGCCACCGGGGAGCTGTTTTTT
TRBJ2-1	.	.	TRBV5-1	CASSFERIYNEQFF	TGCGCCAGCAGCTTTGAGCGGATTTACAATGAGCAGTTCTTC
TRBJ1-5	TRBD1	.	TRBV25-1	CASSTTGSNQPQHF	TGTGCCAGCAGTACGACAGGGAGCAATCAGCCCCAGCATTTT
TRBJ1-1	.	.	TRBV14	CASSPSRGTEAFF	TGTGCCAGCAGCCCTTCCCGCGGCACTGAAGCTTTCTTT
TRBJ1-1	.	once	TRBV3-1/TRBV3-2	CASSHLSGEAFF	TGTGCCAGCAGCCACCTTAGCGGGGAAGCTTTCTTT
TRBJ1-6	.	few	TRBV7-6	CASSQGSGSPLHF	TGTGCCAGCAGCCAGGGGTCCGGTTCACCCCTCCACTTT
TRBJ2-1	.	.	TRBV27	CASKETGSYNEQFF	TGTGCCAGCAAGGAGACGGGCTCCTACAATGAGCAGTTCTTC
TRBJ2-6	.	.	TRBV6-2/TRBV6-3	CASSTGASGANVLTF	TGTGCCAGCAGTACAGGTGCCTCTGGGGCCAACGTCCTGACTTTC
TRBJ2-1	TRBD2	.	TRBV28	CASTGLAGGSEQFF	TGTGCCAGCACAGGGCTAGCGGGAGGAAGTGAGCAGTTCTTC
TRBJ2-3	TRBD2	once	TRBV6-5	CASMLGTSRTDTQYF	TGTGCCAGCATGCTCGGGACTAGCCGCACAGATACGCAGTATTTT
TRBJ1-1	TRBD1	.	TRBV5-6	CASSRGTGFTEAFF	TGTGCCAGCAGCCGCGGGACAGGGTTCACTGAAGCTTTCTTT
TRBJ1-4	.	.	TRBV2	CASSVATNEKLFF	TGTGCCAGCAGCGTTGCAACTAATGAAAAACTGTTTTTT
TRBJ2-1	TRBD2	.	TRBV19	CASSRTSGSYNEQFF	TGTGCCAGTAGTCGAACTAGCGGGAGCTACAATGAGCAGTTCTTC
TRBJ1-1	.	.	TRBV18	CASSPGRLNTEAFF	TGTGCCAGCTCACCGGGCAGATTAAACACTGAAGCTTTCTTT
TRBJ1-5	.	.	TRBV27	CASSPPGPHQPQHF	TGTGCCAGCAGTCCCCCAGGGCCCCATCAGCCCCAGCATTTT
TRBJ2-7	.	.	TRBV5-6	CASSLAIQGGEQYF	TGTGCCAGCAGCTTGGCGATACAGGGCGGGGAGCAGTACTTC
TRBJ2-7	.	.	TRBV15	CATSFGQSYEQYF	TGTGCCACCAGCTTTGGACAGAGCTACGAGCAGTACTTC
TRBJ1-5	.	.	TRBV28	CASSFGDTYQPQHF	TGTGCCAGCAGTTTCGGGGACACCTATCAGCCCCAGCATTTT
TRBJ2-5	TRBD2	.	TRBV7-2	CASSYWEAGVLSQYF	TGTGCCAGCAGTTACTGGGAAGCGGGAGTATTGTCCCAGTACTTC
TRBJ2-5	.	.	TRBV27	CASSLRADQETQYF	TGTGCCAGCAGTTTACGAGCGGACCAAGAGACCCAGTACTTC
TRBJ1-5	.	.	TRBV6-5	CASSPQERVQPQHF	TGTGCCAGCAGTCCCCAGGAGAGGGTTCAGCCCCAGCATTTT
TRBJ2-1	.	.	TRBV15	CATSSLRDTRTNYNEQFF	TGTGCCACCAGCAGCCTCCGGGACACCAGAACGAACTACAATGAGCAGTTCTTC
TRBJ2-1	.	.	TRBV19	CASSTTSYPYNEQFF	TGTGCCAGTAGTACCACTAGCTACCCCTACAATGAGCAGTTCTTC
TRBJ2-1	TRBD2	.	TRBV3-1/TRBV3-2	CASTETSGRYNEQFF	TGTGCCAGCACCGAAACTAGCGGACGATACAATGAGCAGTTCTTC
TRBJ2-1	.	.	TRBV19	CASSIRRDFPYNEQFF	TGTGCCAGTAGTATCCGGAGGGACTTTCCCTACAATGAGCAGTTCTTC
TRBJ2-7	TRBD2	.	TRBV5-4	CASSLSGTDYEQYF	TGTGCCAGCAGCTTAAGCGGGACCGACTACGAGCAGTACTTC
TRBJ1-5	.	.	TRBV6-2/TRBV6-3	CASSYFRQPQHF	TGTGCCAGCAGTTACTTCCGTCAGCCCCAGCATTTT
TRBJ2-1	TRBD2	.	TRBV7-8	CASSPPSGIYNEQFF	TGTGCCAGCAGCCCCCCTAGCGGGATTTACAATGAGCAGTTCTTC
TRBJ2-1	.	.	TRBV6-5	CASSRVRDEQFF	TGTGCCAGCTCAAGAGTGAGGGATGAGCAGTTCTTC
TRBJ2-1	TRBD1	once	TRBV6-5	CASRLRDSLYNEQFF	TGTGCCAGCAGGCTTAGGGACAGCTTATACAATGAGCAGTTCTTC
TRBJ2-1	.	.	TRBV3-1/TRBV3-2	CASSQDKNLSSYNEQFF	TGTGCCAGCAGCCAAGATAAGAACCTCAGCTCCTACAATGAGCAGTTCTTC
TRBJ2-7	TRBD1	.	TRBV12-3/TRBV12-4	CASSWDRLYEQYF	TGTGCCAGCAGTTGGGACAGGCTCTACGAGCAGTACTTC
TRBJ1-3	.	.	TRBV24-1	CATEGAGNTIYF	TGTGCCACCGAGGGGGCTGGAAACACCATATATTTT
TRBJ2-3	.	.	TRBV12-3/TRBV12-4	CASLLGATDTQYF	TGTGCCAGCCTCCTGGGAGCCACAGATACGCAGTATTTT
TRBJ2-1	.	.	TRBV9	CASSVDPTTYNEQFF	TGTGCCAGCAGCGTAGACCCCACTACCTACAATGAGCAGTTCTTC
TRBJ1-2	TRBD1	once	TRBV27	CASTAATGGGYTF	TGTGCCAGCACCGCCGCCACAGGGGGCGGCTACACCTTC
TRBJ2-3	TRBD2	.	TRBV7-2	CASRPTSGRGPDTQYF	TGTGCCAGCAGGCCGACTAGCGGGAGAGGACCAGATACGCAGTATTTT
TRBJ2-1	TRBD2	.	TRBV2	CASSPGWTSSYNEQFF	TGTGCCAGCAGCCCGGGGTGGACTAGCTCCTACAATGAGCAGTTCTTC
TRBJ2-1	.	.	TRBV10-3	CAISESGGDSSYNEQFF	TGTGCCATCAGTGAGTCGGGCGGGGATAGCTCCTACAATGAGCAGTTCTTC
TRBJ1-5	TRBD1	.	TRBV5-6	CASSFGTGTQPQHF	TGTGCCAGCAGCTTTGGGACAGGGACCCAGCCCCAGCATTTT
TRBJ2-7	.	.	TRBV19	CASSRDGGSSYEQYF	TGTGCCAGTAGCCGGGATGGGGGGAGCTCCTACGAGCAGTACTTC
TRBJ1-1	.	once	TRBV6-5	CASLPTTSGGRVAFF	TGTGCCAGCCTCCCCACCACCTCGGGGGGACGGGTGGCTTTCTTT
TRBJ2-3	.	.	TRBV14	CASSPPGFSTDTQYF	TGTGCCAGCAGCCCCCCCGGTTTTTCCACAGATACGCAGTATTTT
TRBJ1-2	.	.	TRBV19	CATHLDSANYGYTF	TGTGCCACCCACTTGGACAGCGCTAACTATGGCTACACCTTC
TRBJ2-5	.	.	TRBV11-3	CASSPGDKKYQETQYF	TGTGCCAGCAGCCCTGGGGACAAAAAGTACCAAGAGACCCAGTACTTC
TRBJ2-2	TRBD1	once	TRBV28	CATSYYRDRNTGELFF	TGTGCCACCTCGTACTACCGGGACAGGAACACCGGGGAGCTGTTTTTT
TRBJ2-1	TRBD2	.	TRBV7-2	CASSLRGLAGTSYNEQFF	TGTGCCAGCAGCTTAAGAGGACTAGCGGGGACCTCCTACAATGAGCAGTTCTTC
TRBJ2-5	.	.	TRBV6-5	CASSYSLGGRETQYF	TGTGCCAGCAGTTACTCGTTGGGGGGAAGAGAGACCCAGTACTTC
TRBJ2-7	TRBD2	.	TRBV6-2/TRBV6-3	CASSYGGGATYEQYF	TGTGCCAGCAGTTACGGGGGGGGAGCTACCTACGAGCAGTACTTC
TRBJ1-2	.	.	TRBV6-5	CASSPEQGRGYTF	TGTGCCAGCAGCCCCGAACAGGGTAGAGGCTACACCTTC
TRBJ1-2	.	.	TRBV21-1	CASSKEDRAPSWYGYTF	TGTGCCAGCAGCAAGGAAGACAGGGCCCCTAGTTGGTATGGCTACACCTTC
TRBJ2-5	TRBD2	.	TRBV11-2	CASSRGTSGSVETQYF	TGTGCCAGCAGCCGCGGGACTAGCGGGAGTGTAGAGACCCAGTACTTC
TRBJ2-7	.	.	TRBV5-1	CASRYTGQPTYEQYF	TGCGCCAGCAGGTATACGGGACAACCCACCTACGAGCAGTACTTC
TRBJ1-2	.	.	TRBV5-6	CASSLGPGPNYGYTF	TGTGCCAGCAGCTTGGGGCCAGGGCCTAACTATGGCTACACCTTC